Listed below are T cell receptor beta chains from one sample, sequenced in a study of cytomegalovirus exposure and HLA in healthy donors. Measured with immunoSEQ multiplex PCR; TCRdb has only the in-frame clones, and not every one. The sample carries around 150,000 clones, roughly 80% recorded once. Material for sequencing was PBMCs. These receptors were obtained from a man aged 30 to 39 in good health and CMV-seropositive. CDR3s include the opening cysteine and the closing phenylalanine or tryptophan. D genes are given only for firm matches. A clone size is listed for some rows: how often the clone was seen (once, few, many), or a class if it is expanded.

>.|.|TRBV7-2|TRBJ2-5
TGTGCCAGCAGCTTAGTCGGAGCGGGGACAAAAGAGACCCAGTACTTC
CASSLVGAGTKETQYF
>.|.|TRBV28|TRBJ2-7
TGTGCCAGCACCTCCCCCACTTTTACTATGTACTTC
CASTSPTFTMYF
>.|.|TRBV12-5|TRBJ1-1
TGTGCTAGTGGTTTGTATGGCTTGAACACTGAAGCTTTCTTT
CASGLYGLNTEAFF
>once|TRBD2|TRBV6-6|TRBJ2-1
TGTGCCAGCAGCTTACGGAGTAGCGGGCCTAACAATGAGCAGTTCTTC
CASSLRSSGPNNEQFF
>.|TRBD2|TRBV9|TRBJ2-1
TGTGCCAGCAGCGTCGCTAGCGGGAAAAATGAGCAGTTCTTC
CASSVASGKNEQFF
>.|TRBD2|TRBV2|TRBJ2-1
TGTGCCAGCAGAAGACTAGCGGGGACCGAGGATGAGCAGTTCTTC
CASRRLAGTEDEQFF
>.|.|TRBV7-6|TRBJ2-7
TGTGCCAGCAGCTTGAGCTCCTACGAGCAGTACTTC
CASSLSSYEQYF
>.|.|TRBV6-1|TRBJ1-2
TGTGCCAGCAACAGAAAGGATGGCTACACCTTC
CASNRKDGYTF
>.|.|TRBV29-1|TRBJ2-3
TGCAGCGCCGTCACGACAGGTACAGATACGCAGTATTTT
CSAVTTGTDTQYF
>.|TRBD2|TRBV13|TRBJ2-3
TGTGCCAGCAGCTTAGGCCGGGGGGGTGTCTCAGATACGCAGTATTTT
CASSLGRGGVSDTQYF
>.|TRBD1|TRBV7-9|TRBJ1-2
TGTGCCAGCAGCGAGGGGACAGGGGGTAGGGGCTATGGCTACACCTTC
CASSEGTGGRGYGYTF
>.|TRBD2|TRBV27|TRBJ2-5
TGTGCCAGCAGTTTATATACTAGCGGGAGTAAGACCCAGTACTTC
CASSLYTSGSKTQYF
>.|.|TRBV7-7|TRBJ2-7
TGTGCTAGCAGCCCATCGAGTGGCAGGGGCATATACGAGCAGTACTTC
CASSPSSGRGIYEQYF
>.|TRBD1|TRBV7-3|TRBJ2-1
TGTGCCAGCAGCTTAACCGGACAGGGCGCTGAGCAGTTCTTC
CASSLTGQGAEQFF
>once|.|TRBV27|TRBJ2-1
TGTGCCAGCAGTTCTAACGGCAATGAGCAGTTCTTC
CASSSNGNEQFF
>.|TRBD1|TRBV5-6|TRBJ1-4
TGTGCCAGCAGCGCTATACAGGGGGCTGGGGAAAAACTGTTTTTT
CASSAIQGAGEKLFF
>once|TRBD2|TRBV14|TRBJ2-1
TGTGCCAGCAGCCAAGGGGAGGGGGAGCAGTTCTTC
CASSQGEGEQFF
>.|.|TRBV19|TRBJ1-1
TGTGCCAGTAGTGAGTGGCGGTACACTGAAGCTTTCTTT
CASSEWRYTEAFF
>.|TRBD1|TRBV30|TRBJ1-3
TGTGCCGGGGGGACAGGGATCGGAAACACCATATATTTT
CAGGTGIGNTIYF
>.|TRBD1|TRBV18|TRBJ1-1
TGTGCCAGCTCTACCCAGGGCGGACAGGTGAACACTGAAGCTTTCTTT
CASSTQGGQVNTEAFF
>.|TRBD2|TRBV7-2|TRBJ2-3
TGTGCCAGCAGCTTAGATGGGGGGGAGGATACGCAGTATTTT
CASSLDGGEDTQYF
>.|.|TRBV6-5|TRBJ2-3
TGTGCCAGCAGGGGCGGGGAAGATACGCAGTATTTT
CASRGGEDTQYF
>.|TRBD1|TRBV5-4|TRBJ2-7
TGTGCCAGCAGCAACAGGGGAAACTCCTACGAGCAGTACTTC
CASSNRGNSYEQYF
>.|TRBD1|TRBV18|TRBJ1-6
TGTGCCAGCTCACCCGGGACAGGGTTTTCACCCCTCCACTTT
CASSPGTGFSPLHF
>.|.|TRBV6-5|TRBJ1-2
TGTGCCAGCAGCCAGGGGATCGTCTATGGCTACACCTTC
CASSQGIVYGYTF
>.|.|TRBV6-1|TRBJ1-5
TGTGCCAGCAGTGACTGGGGGCAGGGTAATCAGCCCCAGCATTTT
CASSDWGQGNQPQHF
>.|TRBD1|TRBV7-9|TRBJ1-5
TGTGCCAGCAGCCCCGGGACAGGGAGAGATCAGCCCCAGCATTTT
CASSPGTGRDQPQHF
>.|.|TRBV11-3|TRBJ1-4
TGTGCCAGCAGCCCCCGCACAGCGGGGCAGGTTGAAAAACTGTTTTTT
CASSPRTAGQVEKLFF
>.|TRBD1|TRBV5-1|TRBJ1-1
TGCGCCAGCAATGGACAGGGAACTGAAGCTTTCTTT
CASNGQGTEAFF
>.|.|TRBV11-1|TRBJ1-1
TGTGCCAGCAGCTTCTCCCGACAGGACACTGAAGCTTTCTTT
CASSFSRQDTEAFF